A selection of T cell receptor beta chains follows, all from one sample in a study of PD-1 blockade in classical Hodgkin lymphoma. The protocol was immunoSEQ multiplex PCR, while the TCRdb copy is restricted to in-frame clones and leaves out a portion. The data show about 25,000 clones, roughly 80% seen once. The sequenced sample was peripheral blood mononuclear cells (PBMCs), obtained before the second cycle of nivolumab. The receptors here all came from a human donor with classical Hodgkin lymphoma. Each CDR3 is given with its conserved first and last residue. Fields, in order: clone size, CDR3 length, V gene, J gene, CDR3 protein. The size of a clone is reported for some rows only, either as once, few or many, or as a class for expanded clones.

>.|16|TRBV6-5|TRBJ2-7
CASSYSTGFISYEQYF
>.|12|TRBV28|TRBJ2-1
CASGRQVFEQFF
>.|12|TRBV15|TRBJ2-7
CATSRDYRAVYF
>.|14|TRBV11-2|TRBJ2-7
CASSGDRHPYEQYF
>.|17|TRBV5-4|TRBJ2-1
CASSPRPPSGSLNEQFF
>.|12|TRBV5-5|TRBJ2-7
CASSLGGYEQYF
>.|12|TRBV13|TRBJ2-5
CASSFGAETQYF
>.|14|TRBV5-4|TRBJ2-1
CATRPAGTDNEQFF
>medium-sized|12|TRBV15|TRBJ1-1
CATSRGFTEAFF
>few|14|TRBV5-1|TRBJ2-2
CASRVVLNTGELFF
>few|14|TRBV19|TRBJ1-2
CASSIPGWSYGYTF
>.|15|TRBV19|TRBJ2-1
CASTLGQGTYNEQFF
>.|14|TRBV29-1|TRBJ1-4
CSVDGDSRNEKLFF
>.|16|TRBV5-1|TRBJ1-2
CASSSSPGTFIQGYTF
>.|19|TRBV27|TRBJ2-3
CASSPVQGHRTEELDTQYF
>.|16|TRBV5-6|TRBJ2-1
CASSLAGAPTINEQFF
>.|14|TRBV9|TRBJ1-5
CASSAGGHNQPQHF
>.|15|TRBV30|TRBJ2-1
CAWSRLGEGDNEQFF
>.|12|TRBV2|TRBJ1-1
CASIGENTEAFF
>.|12|TRBV6-1|TRBJ2-3
CASSEYRGTQYF
>.|14|TRBV25-1|TRBJ2-1
CASSLAGYYNEQFF
>.|16|TRBV13|TRBJ2-5
CASSGGGLADQETQYF
>.|16|TRBV19|TRBJ1-5
CASSLTGGESNQPQHF
>.|15|TRBV7-8|TRBJ1-1
CASSTREGAYTEAFF
>.|14|TRBV15|TRBJ2-1
CATSRANTGVEQFF
>.|15|TRBV19|TRBJ1-5
CASSRPSVSNQPQHF
>few|15|TRBV9|TRBJ2-1
CASSVESGVMDEQFF
>.|17|TRBV5-1|TRBJ2-2
CASSSGTSGWNTGELFF
>.|12|TRBV6-6|TRBJ1-4
CASSYSDEKLFF
>.|14|TRBV28|TRBJ1-2
CASSSSRGGYGYTF
>.|14|TRBV27|TRBJ1-1
CASSRYRVVTEAFF
>once|14|TRBV9|TRBJ1-5
CASSPSSSNQPQHF
>.|18|TRBV11-2|TRBJ2-2
CASSLWTSGRAITGELFF
>.|16|TRBV5-1|TRBJ2-1
CASRPTSGSSYNEQFF
>.|15|TRBV11-2|TRBJ2-6
CASSFFRSGANVLTF
>.|12|TRBV7-7|TRBJ2-5
CASSFVEETQYF
>.|12|TRBV7-7|TRBJ2-5
CASSREGETQYF
>.|11|TRBV6-1|TRBJ1-2
CASSEWDGYTF
>.|15|TRBV29-1|TRBJ2-1
CSVEGDDPPHNEQFF
>few|14|TRBV9|TRBJ2-3
CASSVEMATDTQYF
>.|16|TRBV11-2|TRBJ1-2
CASSSGTGVFYGGYTF
>few|13|TRBV28|TRBJ1-5
CASSLGQIQPQHF
>.|12|TRBV6-5|TRBJ2-1
CATEGLDDEQFF
>.|15|TRBV2|TRBJ2-3
CASSAGTHSTDTQYF
>.|16|TRBV19|TRBJ1-2
CASSIFGEGLNYGYTF
>once|15|TRBV6-5|TRBJ2-3
CASSKRPEYTDTQYF